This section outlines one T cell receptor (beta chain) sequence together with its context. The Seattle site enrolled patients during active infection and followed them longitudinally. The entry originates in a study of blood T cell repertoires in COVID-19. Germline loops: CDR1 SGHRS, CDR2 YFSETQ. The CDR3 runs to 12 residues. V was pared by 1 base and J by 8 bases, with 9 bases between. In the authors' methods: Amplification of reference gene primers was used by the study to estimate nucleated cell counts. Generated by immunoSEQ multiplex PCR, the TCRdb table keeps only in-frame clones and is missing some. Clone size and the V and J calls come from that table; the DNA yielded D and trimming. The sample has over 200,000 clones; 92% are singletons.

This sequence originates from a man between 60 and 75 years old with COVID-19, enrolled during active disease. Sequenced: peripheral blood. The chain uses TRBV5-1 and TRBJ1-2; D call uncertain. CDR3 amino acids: CASSLSPGGYTF. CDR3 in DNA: TGCGCCAGCAGCTTGTCCCCAGGAGGCTACACCTTC.